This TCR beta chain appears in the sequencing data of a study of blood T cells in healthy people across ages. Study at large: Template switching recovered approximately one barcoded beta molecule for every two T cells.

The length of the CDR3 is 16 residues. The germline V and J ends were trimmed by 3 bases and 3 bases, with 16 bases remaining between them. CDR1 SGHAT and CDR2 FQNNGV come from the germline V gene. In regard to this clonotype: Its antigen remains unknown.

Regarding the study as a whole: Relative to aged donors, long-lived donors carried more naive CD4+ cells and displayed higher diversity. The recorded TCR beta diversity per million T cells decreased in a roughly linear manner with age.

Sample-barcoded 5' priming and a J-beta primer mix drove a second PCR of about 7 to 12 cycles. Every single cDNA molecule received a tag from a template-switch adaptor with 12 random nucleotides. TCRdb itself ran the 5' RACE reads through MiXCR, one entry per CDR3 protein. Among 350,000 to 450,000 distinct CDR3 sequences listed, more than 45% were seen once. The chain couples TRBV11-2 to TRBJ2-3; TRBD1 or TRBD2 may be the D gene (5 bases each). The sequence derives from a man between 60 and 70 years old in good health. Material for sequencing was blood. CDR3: CASSLGTWVSTDTQYF. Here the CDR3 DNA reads TGTGCCAGCAGCTTGGGGACGTGGGTCAGTACAGATACGCAGTATTTT.